These 11 T cell receptor beta chains came from one sample sequenced in a study of blood T cell repertoires in COVID-19. Using immunoSEQ multiplex PCR, the repertoire was profiled, and TCRdb retains in-frame clones only, with some absent. The table records around 100,000 clones, 70% to 90% of them present only once. The sample comprised peripheral blood. These receptors were collected from a woman aged 60-75 years with acute or convalescent COVID-19.

This chain uses TRBV5-1 with TRBJ1-2; possible D gene TRBD1, 6 bases. This CDR3 contains 15 residues. From germline, CDR1 is SGHRS and CDR2 YFSETQ. V lost 4 bases and J 0 bases, leaving 13 bases between the germline ends. The CDR3 sequence: CASSPSGQANYGYTF. The CDR3 nucleotides read TGCGCCAGCAGCCCTTCGGGACAAGCTAACTATGGCTACACCTTC.

This clone was counted once. The rearrangement joins TRBV3-1 (or the pseudogene TRBV3-2) to TRBJ1-2; TRBD1 might be the D (6 bases). V was shortened by 5 bases and J by 6 bases, with 13 bases between the two germline ends. CDR1 is LGHDT, CDR2 YNNKEL, per germline (reference sequence). The CDR3 contains 13 residues. In DNA, the CDR3 is TGTGCCAGCAGCTCGGGACAAGGACATGGCTACACCTTC. Translated: CASSSGQGHGYTF.

The genes are TRBV27 and TRBJ2-5; 13 bases fit TRBD2. The CDR3 is made up of 16 amino acids. Germline trimming cut 8 bases from V and 4 bases from J; bases unmatched to any gene: 10. From germline, CDR1 is MNHEY and CDR2 SMNVEV (reference sequence). In DNA, the CDR3 is TGTGCCAGCCTTCGGACTAGCGGGAGAGGTGCAGAGACCCAGTACTTC. Encoded protein: CASLRTSGRGAETQYF.

DNA for the CDR3: TGTGCCAGTAGTGTCCGACAGGGGCAGGGCACTGAAGCTTTCTTT. Protein sequence: CASSVRQGQGTEAFF. The chain joins TRBV19 to TRBJ1-1, with TRBD1 matching over 8 bases. The germline CDR1 and CDR2 sequences are LNHDA and SQIVND (reference sequence). The CDR3 runs to 15 residues. After removal of 5 bases from V and 4 bases from J, the junction contained 9 bases not matched to a gene.

The DNA for the CDR3 is TGTGCCATCAGCTGGGACAGGGTGGATGGCTACACCTTC. Translating gives CAISWDRVDGYTF. This chain joins TRBV10-3 and TRBJ1-2, with 9 bases matching TRBD1. The CDR3 is 13 residues long. Trimming removed 6 bases from V and 6 bases from J; junction bases left unmatched: 5. CDR1 ENHRY and CDR2 SYGVKD come from the germline V gene.

The V call is TRBV19, the J call TRBJ2-1; TRBD2 might be the D (6 bases). V lost 4 bases and J 4 bases, leaving 17 bases between the germline ends. The CDR3 has 16 residues. In germline, CDR1 is LNHDA, CDR2 SQIVND (reference sequence). The CDR3 DNA is TGTGCCAGTAGTACACGCGGGACCCGTCTATACAATGAGCAGTTCTTC. It is translated as CASSTRGTRLYNEQFF.

The chain joins TRBV3-1 (or the pseudogene TRBV3-2) to TRBJ2-1, with 8 bases fitting TRBD2. The V segment lost 0 bases and the J segment 2 bases; nucleotides outside the gene matches: 3. This CDR3 has 16 amino acids. In germline, CDR1 is LGHDT, CDR2 YNNKEL (reference sequence). CDR3 loop: CASSQEIAGPYNEQFF. In DNA, the CDR3 is TGTGCCAGCAGCCAAGAGATAGCGGGACCCTACAATGAGCAGTTCTTC.

This clone was seen only once. The V call is TRBV7-3, the J call TRBJ2-3, with D possibly matching TRBD2 (6 bases). The V gene lost 1 base and the J gene lost 0 bases, with 14 bases spanning the gap. Germline V gene sequence: CDR1 SGHTA, CDR2 FQGTGA. The CDR3 totals 17 residues. CDR3: CASSLSLGRGSTDTQYF. In nucleotides, the CDR3 is TGTGCCAGCAGCTTAAGTTTAGGGCGGGGTAGCACAGATACGCAGTATTTT.

The chain combines TRBV4-2 with TRBJ2-1; possibly TRBD2 for D (5 bases). The CDR3 length is 11 residues. The germline V gene has CDR1 LGHNA and CDR2 YNFKEQ. V was cut by 5 bases and J by 8 bases, with 7 bases left in between. The CDR3 DNA follows: TGTGCCAGCAGCGGGCGGGATGAGCAGTTCTTC. Protein: CASSGRDEQFF.

The J gene is TRBJ2-2, the V gene TRBV24-1, with D possibly matching TRBD1 (6 bases). Germline V gives CDR1 KGHDR, CDR2 SFDVKD. Trimming shortened V by 3 bases and J by 6 bases, and 13 bases separated the two germline ends. CDR3 size: 15 residues. The CDR3 DNA follows: TGTGCCACCAGTGATGACAGGACAATCGCCGGGGAGCTGTTTTTT. Translating it yields CATSDDRTIAGELFF.

This CDR3 reads CATSLYNEQFF. CDR3 sequence (DNA): TGTGCCACCAGCCTGTACAATGAGCAGTTCTTC. The chain joins TRBV24-1 to TRBJ2-1; no reliable D call. CDR1 and CDR2 from the germline V gene are KGHDR and SFDVKD. This CDR3 has 11 residues. Trimming left V 7 bases short and J 4 bases short, with 4 bases between.